This T cell receptor (beta chain) comes out of a study of OX40 agonist ivuxolimab in advanced cancers. For context, the study as a whole: Ivuxolimab was a fully human IgG2 agonistic monoclonal antibody targeting the costimulatory receptor OX40 (CD134). Intravenous ivuxolimab was administered to patients every 2 weeks at six dose levels: 0.01, 0.1, 0.3, 1.5, 3 and 10 mg/kg. Among the approximately 54 dose-escalation patients, some 20 had hepatocellular carcinoma, 15 or so melanoma, 9 renal cell carcinoma and 9 head and neck cancer. In the dose-escalation cohort, around four fifths of patients were male, and the mean age was approximately 64 years, with a range of 23 to 79. Patients were allowed to have had prior anti-PD-1, anti-PD-L1 or anti-CTLA-4 therapy, and approximately 43% of the dose-escalation patients had previously received checkpoint inhibitors. Partial responses occurred in three dose-escalation patients: two with cutaneous melanoma and one with hepatocellular carcinoma. Peripheral TCRbeta sequencing aimed to test whether ivuxolimab altered TCR sequence diversity and caused clonal T-cell expansion. The monotherapy dose-escalation portion (N ≈ 52 patients) of the phase I ivuxolimab trial is reported in the paper. The paper as a whole reports these results and caveats: Clonal expansion of both CD4+ and CD8+ blood T cells was observed from baseline to week 6 at doses 0.1 to 3.0 mg/kg. In partial responders in the 0.1-3.0 mg/kg groups, normalized peripheral clonal expansion was found to be among the lowest, especially among CD8+ T cells. After ivuxolimab, CD8+ T cells had more expanded clones than CD4+ T cells on average. The antigen specificity of the clonally expanded peripheral T cells was not determined. Low levels of normalized T-cell clonal expansion were also seen in some nonresponding patients.

Notes on this clone: Its antigen remains unidentified. Base qualities are not provided; no much larger clone lies one nucleotide away.

Patients with autoimmune disease history or receiving systemic immunosuppression were excluded from the trial. In every dose cohort, peripheral blood was drawn for TCR sequencing at baseline, cycle 4 day 1, and cycle 7 day 1. Samples came from an open-label, multicenter, first-in-human phase I dose-escalation trial of ivuxolimab. Adults with locally advanced or metastatic melanoma, renal cell, hepatocellular, or head and neck squamous cell carcinoma were enrolled in the trial. Before TCR sequencing, CD4+ T cells and CD8+ T cells from peripheral blood were sorted into separate populations. To sequence the TCRbeta CDR3 region, genomic DNA was isolated from the sorted cells. The immunoSEQ Assay was used for sequencing of TCRbeta CDR3 regions. Held by TCRdb, this immuneACCESS table contains in-frame sequences only and omits some clones. Under half of the omission traces to an unresolved V gene where checked; the cause of the rest is unknown. A total of 70,000 or so clones appear in this sample, 80% to 95% of them only once. 6.5% to 8.5% of the sample is held by the ten biggest clonotypes.

Taken from cysteine to phenylalanine, the CDR3 has 16 residues. The entry retains the CDR3 DNA only, 48 bases that are in frame from base 1. At the junction V is shortened by 2 bases and J by 6 bases; bases outside the gene matches: 12. From a lookup of the germline V gene (reference sequence), CDR1 and CDR2 are SGHKS and YYEKEE. The sample consisted of CD4+ or CD8+ T cells sorted from blood, taken in a trial of the OX40 agonist ivuxolimab. The chain employs TRBV5-5 and TRBJ2-7, with 9 bases in between that match TRBD2. This clonotype was obtained from an adult with an advanced solid tumor such as melanoma, head and neck, liver or kidney cancer. The DNA sequence is given as TGTGCCAGCAGCTTTTCCCTAGCGGGGTTCGTCGGCGAGCAGTACTTC. It is translated as CASSFSLAGFVGEQYF.